This is a list of T cell receptor beta chains from one sample in a study of technical replicates of blood from several donors. Profiling relied on immunoSEQ multiplex PCR, and the TCRdb table lists in-frame clones only, not all of them. The sample has some 70,000 clones, 92% seen once. Sequencing was done on a sample of T cells isolated from PBMCs. Source of these receptors: a human donor in good health. CDR3s include the opening cysteine and the closing phenylalanine or tryptophan. Each record gives: clone size, D gene, CDR3 length, V gene, J gene, CDR3 protein, CDR3 DNA. A D gene is named only where the DNA matches it firmly. The size entry is marked missing in some rows and otherwise reads once, few, many or a size class.

clone size: .; D gene: TRBD1; CDR3 length: 15; V gene: TRBV4-3; J gene: TRBJ2-3; CDR3 protein: CASSPQTGVLDTQYF; CDR3 DNA: TGCGCCAGCAGCCCCCAGACAGGGGTATTAGATACGCAGTATTTT
clone size: .; D gene: .; CDR3 length: 15; V gene: TRBV30; J gene: TRBJ1-2; CDR3 protein: CAWSVLGRGNYGYTF; CDR3 DNA: TGTGCCTGGAGTGTACTTGGCAGGGGTAACTATGGCTACACCTTC
clone size: .; D gene: .; CDR3 length: 13; V gene: TRBV28; J gene: TRBJ2-1; CDR3 protein: CASRSDLYNEQFF; CDR3 DNA: TGTGCCAGCAGGTCCGACTTGTACAATGAGCAGTTCTTC
clone size: .; D gene: .; CDR3 length: 13; V gene: TRBV7-6; J gene: TRBJ1-5; CDR3 protein: CASSTGSGQPQHF; CDR3 DNA: TGTGCCAGCAGTACAGGGTCAGGTCAGCCCCAGCATTTT
clone size: .; D gene: TRBD1; CDR3 length: 14; V gene: TRBV19; J gene: TRBJ2-1; CDR3 protein: CASSIQGAYNEQFF; CDR3 DNA: TGTGCCAGTAGTATCCAGGGGGCTTACAATGAGCAGTTCTTC
clone size: .; D gene: .; CDR3 length: 12; V gene: TRBV2; J gene: TRBJ2-1; CDR3 protein: CASSGNLSEQFF; CDR3 DNA: TGTGCCAGCAGTGGAAATCTAAGTGAGCAGTTCTTC
clone size: .; D gene: TRBD2; CDR3 length: 15; V gene: TRBV28; J gene: TRBJ2-1; CDR3 protein: CASSLLAGGYNEQFF; CDR3 DNA: TGTGCCAGCAGTTTATTAGCGGGAGGGTACAATGAGCAGTTCTTC
clone size: .; D gene: .; CDR3 length: 13; V gene: TRBV7-2; J gene: TRBJ1-5; CDR3 protein: CASSLDAVQPQHF; CDR3 DNA: TGTGCCAGCAGCTTAGATGCGGTGCAGCCCCAGCATTTT
clone size: .; D gene: TRBD1; CDR3 length: 13; V gene: TRBV7-2; J gene: TRBJ2-3; CDR3 protein: CASGDRVSDTQYF; CDR3 DNA: TGTGCCAGCGGAGACAGGGTATCCGATACGCAGTATTTT
clone size: .; D gene: .; CDR3 length: 16; V gene: TRBV6-6; J gene: TRBJ1-1; CDR3 protein: CASSYSLTEMNTEAFF; CDR3 DNA: TGTGCCAGCAGTTACTCGCTGACTGAAATGAACACTGAAGCTTTCTTT
clone size: once; D gene: .; CDR3 length: 16; V gene: TRBV18; J gene: TRBJ2-6; CDR3 protein: CASSPVSISGANVLTF; CDR3 DNA: TGTGCCAGCTCACCAGTAAGCATCTCTGGGGCCAACGTCCTGACTTTC
clone size: .; D gene: .; CDR3 length: 11; V gene: TRBV5-8; J gene: TRBJ2-7; CDR3 protein: CASSSAYEQYF; CDR3 DNA: TGTGCCAGCAGCTCGGCCTACGAGCAGTACTTC
clone size: .; D gene: TRBD2; CDR3 length: 16; V gene: TRBV4-1; J gene: TRBJ2-7; CDR3 protein: CASSQPSSGLGYEQYF; CDR3 DNA: TGCGCCAGCAGCCAACCCTCTAGCGGGCTCGGGTACGAGCAGTACTTC
clone size: .; D gene: TRBD1; CDR3 length: 16; V gene: TRBV6-1; J gene: TRBJ2-1; CDR3 protein: CASSVLGQGIWGEQFF; CDR3 DNA: TGTGCCAGCAGTGTCTTGGGACAGGGGATTTGGGGTGAGCAGTTCTTC
clone size: once; D gene: .; CDR3 length: 13; V gene: TRBV30; J gene: TRBJ2-1; CDR3 protein: CAWSVLVYNEQFF; CDR3 DNA: TGTGCCTGGAGTGTACTTGTCTACAATGAGCAGTTCTTC
clone size: .; D gene: TRBD1; CDR3 length: 17; V gene: TRBV18; J gene: TRBJ1-2; CDR3 protein: CASSSNFPGQAGYGYTF; CDR3 DNA: TGTGCCAGCTCATCCAACTTTCCGGGACAGGCAGGCTATGGCTACACCTTC
clone size: .; D gene: .; CDR3 length: 14; V gene: TRBV5-1; J gene: TRBJ2-7; CDR3 protein: CASSLRAGLNEQYF; CDR3 DNA: TGCGCCAGCAGCTTGAGGGCAGGGTTAAACGAGCAGTACTTC
clone size: .; D gene: TRBD1; CDR3 length: 13; V gene: TRBV18; J gene: TRBJ2-2; CDR3 protein: CASSPTGHGELFF; CDR3 DNA: TGTGCCAGCTCACCGACAGGGCACGGGGAGCTGTTTTTT
clone size: .; D gene: TRBD2; CDR3 length: 15; V gene: TRBV6-5; J gene: TRBJ2-5; CDR3 protein: CASSPGERELETQYF; CDR3 DNA: TGTGCCAGCAGCCCAGGGGAGCGGGAGTTAGAGACCCAGTACTTC
clone size: .; D gene: .; CDR3 length: 14; V gene: TRBV5-1; J gene: TRBJ2-1; CDR3 protein: CASSLAGVAYEQFF; CDR3 DNA: TGCGCCAGCAGCTTGGCGGGAGTTGCCTATGAGCAGTTCTTC
clone size: .; D gene: TRBD1; CDR3 length: 13; V gene: TRBV11-3; J gene: TRBJ2-7; CDR3 protein: CASSHRGPYEQYF; CDR3 DNA: TGTGCCAGCAGCCACAGGGGTCCCTACGAGCAGTACTTC
clone size: .; D gene: TRBD2; CDR3 length: 15; V gene: TRBV5-6; J gene: TRBJ2-7; CDR3 protein: CASSLELAGAYEQYF; CDR3 DNA: TGTGCCAGCAGCTTGGAACTAGCGGGAGCCTACGAGCAGTACTTC
clone size: .; D gene: TRBD2; CDR3 length: 14; V gene: TRBV15; J gene: TRBJ2-1; CDR3 protein: CATSRDSGGNEQFF; CDR3 DNA: TGTGCCACCAGCAGAGATTCGGGGGGCAATGAGCAGTTCTTC
clone size: .; D gene: TRBD2; CDR3 length: 16; V gene: TRBV4-2; J gene: TRBJ2-7; CDR3 protein: CASSRNLADPRDEQYF; CDR3 DNA: TGTGCCAGCAGCCGGAATCTAGCGGACCCTAGAGACGAGCAGTACTTC
clone size: once; D gene: .; CDR3 length: 14; V gene: TRBV4-3; J gene: TRBJ1-5; CDR3 protein: CASSVGLINQPQHF; CDR3 DNA: TGCGCCAGCAGCGTAGGACTGATAAATCAGCCCCAGCATTTT
clone size: .; D gene: TRBD1; CDR3 length: 16; V gene: TRBV7-8; J gene: TRBJ2-7; CDR3 protein: CASSIPRTGDIYEQYF; CDR3 DNA: TGTGCCAGCAGCATCCCCCGGACAGGGGACATCTACGAGCAGTACTTC
clone size: .; D gene: TRBD1; CDR3 length: 13; V gene: TRBV4-2; J gene: TRBJ1-2; CDR3 protein: CASSQNTGGGYTF; CDR3 DNA: TGTGCCAGCAGCCAAAATACAGGGGGGGGCTACACCTTC
clone size: .; D gene: .; CDR3 length: 14; V gene: TRBV2; J gene: TRBJ2-2; CDR3 protein: CAAGSRTNTGELFF; CDR3 DNA: TGTGCCGCTGGGAGCAGGACGAACACCGGGGAGCTGTTTTTT
clone size: .; D gene: .; CDR3 length: 13; V gene: TRBV5-5; J gene: TRBJ2-5; CDR3 protein: CASSLRSVETQYF; CDR3 DNA: TGTGCCAGCAGCTTGCGGAGCGTCGAGACCCAGTACTTC